One and the same sample provided the 5 T cell receptor beta chains below, sequenced in a study of a mutant IDH1 vaccine in newly diagnosed glioma. Time point indicated: week 35, safety follow-up. In every dose of vaccine, 300 ug of mutant IDH1 20-mer peptide was given alongside topical imiquimod. Here immunoSEQ multiplex PCR was the method, and the copy in TCRdb shows in-frame clones only, minus some. Of some 44,000 clones listed, approximately 80% are singletons. Which antigens these TCRs recognize remains unknown. Sample: PBMCs, taken from a glioma patient whose treatment included an IDH1 peptide vaccine. All receptors derive from a woman aged 45-65 years with glioma.

This chain connects TRBV29-1 to TRBJ1-1; TRBD1 agrees at 9 bases. Germline CDR1 is SQVTM and CDR2 is ANQGSEA. V lost 1 base, J lost 3 bases, and 6 bases stayed unmatched. CDR3 length: 15 amino acids. CDR3 in amino acids: CSVEGGYRGHTEAFF. The CDR3 DNA reads as TGCAGCGTTGAAGGGGGTTACAGGGGGCACACTGAAGCTTTCTTT. Full variable domain (missing parts from reference TRBV29-1 and TRBJ1-1): SAVISQKPSRDICQRGTSLTIQCQVDSQVTMMFWYRQQPGQSLTLIATANQGSEATYESGFVIDKFPISRPNLTFSTLTVSNMSPEDSSIYLCSVEGGYRGHTEAFFGQGTRLTVV.

In DNA form, the CDR3 reads TGTGCCAGCAGCTTGGGAGGGGGGGGCACCTACGAGCAGTACTTC. Translated, it gives CASSLGGGGTYEQYF. The chain has TRBV5-5 and TRBJ2-7; perhaps TRBD2 as D (7 bases). The ends were cut back, 0 bases at V and 2 bases at J, with 12 bases in the middle. The CDR3 covers 15 residues. Germline V CDR1 and CDR2: SGHKS, YYEKEE (reference sequence).

This chain joins TRBV5-4 and TRBJ1-3; D might be TRBD1 (6 bases). Germline-derived CDR1 and CDR2 are SGHNT and YYREEE (reference sequence). CDR3 length: 14 amino acids. The V gene lost 9 bases and the J gene lost 6 bases, with 19 bases spanning the gap. Written as DNA, the CDR3 is TGTGCCACCGGGGGCCCGGGACGGTCAAACACCATATATTTT. Amino acids: CATGGPGRSNTIYF.

The chain employs TRBV6-1 and TRBJ1-6; a possible D gene is TRBD1 (5 bases). With 5 bases removed from V and 9 bases from J, the gap between germline ends came to 11 bases. CDR1 and CDR2 from the germline V gene are MNHNS and SASEGT. The CDR3 is 13 amino acids. CDR3 in DNA: TGTGCCAGCAGTCCCACCCAGGGTTCACCCCTCCACTTT. Its translation: CASSPTQGSPLHF.

The V call is TRBV30, the J call TRBJ1-4; D remains ambiguous. Trimming cost V 4 bases and J 2 bases, with 11 bases left between them. The CDR3 is made up of 14 amino acids. The germline CDR1 and CDR2 sequences are GTSNPN and SVGIG (reference sequence). In DNA form, the CDR3 reads TGTGCCTGGATAGATGTCTTTACTAATGAAAAACTGTTTTTT. It specifies CAWIDVFTNEKLFF.